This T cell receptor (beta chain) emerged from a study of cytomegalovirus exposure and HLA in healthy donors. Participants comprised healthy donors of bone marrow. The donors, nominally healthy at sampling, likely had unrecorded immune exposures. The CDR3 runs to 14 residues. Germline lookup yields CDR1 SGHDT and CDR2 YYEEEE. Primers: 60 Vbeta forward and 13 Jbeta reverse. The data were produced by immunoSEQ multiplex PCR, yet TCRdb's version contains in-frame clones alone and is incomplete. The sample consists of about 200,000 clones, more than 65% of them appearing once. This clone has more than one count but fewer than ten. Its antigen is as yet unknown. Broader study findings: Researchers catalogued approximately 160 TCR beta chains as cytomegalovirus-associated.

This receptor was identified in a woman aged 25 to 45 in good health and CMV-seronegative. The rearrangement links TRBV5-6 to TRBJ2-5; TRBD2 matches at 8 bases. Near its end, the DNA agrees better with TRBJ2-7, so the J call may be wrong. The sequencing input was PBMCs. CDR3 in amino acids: CASSFWTSSYEQYF. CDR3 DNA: TGTGCCAGCAGCTTTTGGACTAGCAGCTACGAGCAGTACTTC.